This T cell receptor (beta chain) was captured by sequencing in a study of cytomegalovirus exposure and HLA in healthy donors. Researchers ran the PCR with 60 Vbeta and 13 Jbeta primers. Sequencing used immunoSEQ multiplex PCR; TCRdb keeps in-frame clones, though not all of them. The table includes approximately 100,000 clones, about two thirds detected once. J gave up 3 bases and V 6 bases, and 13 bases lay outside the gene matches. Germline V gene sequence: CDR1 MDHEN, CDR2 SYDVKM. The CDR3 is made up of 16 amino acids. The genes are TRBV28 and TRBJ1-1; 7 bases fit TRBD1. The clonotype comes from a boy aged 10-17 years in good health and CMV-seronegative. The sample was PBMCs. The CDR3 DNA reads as TGTGCCAGCAGCCGATACAGGGGTAGAGGGCACACTGAAGCTTTCTTT. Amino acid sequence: CASSRYRGRGHTEAFF.